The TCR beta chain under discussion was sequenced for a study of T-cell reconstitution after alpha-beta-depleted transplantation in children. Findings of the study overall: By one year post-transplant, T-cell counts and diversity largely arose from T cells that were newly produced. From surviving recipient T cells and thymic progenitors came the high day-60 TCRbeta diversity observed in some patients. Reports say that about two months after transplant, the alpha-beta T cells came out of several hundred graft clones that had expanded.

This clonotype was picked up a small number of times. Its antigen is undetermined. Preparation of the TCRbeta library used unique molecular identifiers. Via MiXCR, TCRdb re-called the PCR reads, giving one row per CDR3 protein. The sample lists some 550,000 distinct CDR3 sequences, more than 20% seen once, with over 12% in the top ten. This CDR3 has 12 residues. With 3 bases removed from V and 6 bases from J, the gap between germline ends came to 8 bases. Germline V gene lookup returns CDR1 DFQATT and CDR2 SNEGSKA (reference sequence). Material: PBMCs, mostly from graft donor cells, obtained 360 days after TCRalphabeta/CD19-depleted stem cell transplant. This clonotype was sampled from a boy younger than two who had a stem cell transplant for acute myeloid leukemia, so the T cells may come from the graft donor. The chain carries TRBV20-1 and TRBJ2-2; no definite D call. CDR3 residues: CSASEVPGELFF. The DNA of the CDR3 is TGCAGTGCTAGCGAGGTCCCCGGGGAGCTGTTTTTT.